A single T cell receptor beta chain is shown here with its context. The V and J ends lost 0 bases and 10 bases, in that order; junction bases with no gene match: 3. Germline CDR1 and CDR2: SGDLS and YYNGEE. The CDR3 sequence is 14 residues long. The data are from a study of patients and donors after allogeneic stem cell transplantation. TCRdb independently ran MiXCR on the RT-PCR reads; one entry per CDR3 protein. The sample holds 150,000 to 200,000 distinct CDR3 sequences, 41% seen once. The gene calls are TRBV9 and TRBJ2-1, with TRBD2 matching 11 bases. The sequenced material came from blood, either unsorted or a sorted T cell fraction (not recorded which). This TCR was sampled from a human donor who was either an allogeneic HSCT recipient or a stem cell or donor lymphocyte infusion donor (not recorded which). It is not recorded whose cells these are; they may come from a transplant donor. The CDR3 reads CASSVGLAGREQFF. The CDR3 nucleotides are TGTGCCAGCAGCGTAGGACTAGCGGGAAGAGAGCAGTTCTTC.